The rows below give T cell receptor beta chains drawn from one sample of a study of OX40 agonist ivuxolimab in advanced cancers. This table comes from immunoSEQ multiplex PCR, and its TCRdb copy is limited to in-frame clones, with some not included. The repertoire consists of 75,000 to 95,000 clones, with approximately 84% occurring once and the leading ten covering roughly 0.5%. Sample: CD4+ or CD8+ T cells sorted from blood, taken in a trial of the OX40 agonist ivuxolimab. The receptors were gathered from an adult with an advanced solid tumor such as melanoma, head and neck, liver or kidney cancer. CDR3s include the opening cysteine and the closing phenylalanine or tryptophan. A D gene is named only where the DNA matches it firmly. Only some rows state a clone size, as once, few, many or a class for expanded clones.

clone_size	v_call	cdr3_length	d_call	j_call	cdr3_nt	cdr3_aa
.	TRBV4-1	15	TRBD1	TRBJ1-2	TGCGCCAGCAGCCGATTGACAGGGTTTGAGGATGGCTACACCTTC	CASSRLTGFEDGYTF
.	TRBV4-1	18	.	TRBJ2-3	TGCGCCAGCAGCCCCCGAATTGAGCTGGCTCTAACTCCGGGTACGCAGTATTTT	CASSPRIELALTPGTQYF
.	TRBV5-1	14	TRBD1	TRBJ2-3	TGCGCCAGCAGCCCTGGACAGGCCAAAGATACGCAGTATTTT	CASSPGQAKDTQYF
once	TRBV7-2	13	.	TRBJ2-2	TGTGCCAGCAGCCAAACGGGCACCGGGGAGCTGTTTTTT	CASSQTGTGELFF
.	TRBV5-8	15	TRBD2	TRBJ2-1	TGTGCCAGCAGCTTGGAAGCGGGAGGGAGGTATGAGCAGTTCTTC	CASSLEAGGRYEQFF
.	TRBV5-1	16	TRBD2	TRBJ2-1	TGCGCCAGCAGCCCATTAAGGACTAGCGGGAAAAATGAGCAGTTCTTC	CASSPLRTSGKNEQFF
medium-sized	TRBV5-1	14	.	TRBJ1-2	TGCGCCAGCAGAGGGCAGGTCGGGGGTTATGGCTACACCTTC	CASRGQVGGYGYTF
.	TRBV5-8	14	.	TRBJ2-7	TGTGCCAGCAGCTGGACACTTAGCTCCTACGAGCAGTACTTC	CASSWTLSSYEQYF
.	TRBV5-1	16	TRBD1	TRBJ1-3	TGCGCCAGCAGCCCGGGACAGGGAATTGATTCGAACACCATATATTTT	CASSPGQGIDSNTIYF
.	TRBV28	16	TRBD1	TRBJ1-5	TGTGCCAGCAGTACCCCGGGACAGGGTAAAAATCAGCCCCAGCATTTT	CASSTPGQGKNQPQHF
few	TRBV5-4	12	.	TRBJ1-5	TGTGCCAGCAGCTTGGAGGGTCAGCCCCAGCATTTT	CASSLEGQPQHF
once	TRBV7-8	15	.	TRBJ1-5	TGTGCCAGCAGCCCGCAGGGGCATAGCAATCAGCCCCAGCATTTT	CASSPQGHSNQPQHF
.	TRBV10-3	15	.	TRBJ1-4	TGTGCCATCAGTGAGCGGGAGGGTAGCAATGAAAAACTGTTTTTT	CAISEREGSNEKLFF
.	TRBV10-1	22	TRBD2	TRBJ2-1	TGCGCCAGCAGTGAGTCGCTCCCGGGGACTAGCGGGGGGCTTGAGACCTACAATGAGCAGTTCTTC	CASSESLPGTSGGLETYNEQFF
.	TRBV19	18	TRBD2	TRBJ2-4	TGTGCCAGTAGACCAGGGCCCAGCGGGAGTATGGCCAAAAACATTCAGTACTTC	CASRPGPSGSMAKNIQYF
.	TRBV18	15	.	TRBJ2-7	TGTGCCAGCTCACCATGGGATGCCCACGCCTCCGAGCAGTACTTC	CASSPWDAHASEQYF
.	TRBV6-5	15	TRBD1	TRBJ2-7	TGTGCCAGCAGTTACTACCGGGACAGGGACAACGAGCAGTACTTC	CASSYYRDRDNEQYF
.	TRBV4-3	15	TRBD1	TRBJ1-1	TGCGCCAGCAGCGCGACAGGGGGCGCGGGCACTGAAGCTTTCTTT	CASSATGGAGTEAFF
.	TRBV5-1	14	TRBD1	TRBJ2-3	TGCGCCAGCAGCATTGTACAGGGGGCAGATACGCAGTATTTT	CASSIVQGADTQYF
.	TRBV6-6	14	.	TRBJ2-3	TGTGCCAGCACCCCGGTTGGGAGCACAGATACGCAGTATTTT	CASTPVGSTDTQYF
.	TRBV5-1	12	.	TRBJ1-6	TGCGCCAGCAGCTTGGGTACCTCACCCCTCCACTTT	CASSLGTSPLHF
.	TRBV28	16	.	TRBJ1-3	TGTGCCAGCAGCATCATACGGGGGGCATCTGGAAACACCATATATTTT	CASSIIRGASGNTIYF
once	TRBV6-5	15	.	TRBJ2-5	TGTGCCAGCAGTTATCCTAGCGCCCTAAGGGAGACCCAGTACTTC	CASSYPSALRETQYF
few	TRBV11-3	13	.	TRBJ2-3	TGTGCCAGCAGCCTCAGGGAAACAGATACGCAGTATTTT	CASSLRETDTQYF
once	TRBV28	14	.	TRBJ2-7	TGTGCCGGGTTAGTGAGGGGGGGTCCCTACGAGCAGTACTTC	CAGLVRGGPYEQYF
once	TRBV4-2	15	.	TRBJ2-4	TGTGCCAGCAGCCAAGATTCAGGTGGGGGCGTCATTCAGTACTTC	CASSQDSGGGVIQYF
once	TRBV5-1	17	TRBD2	TRBJ2-2	TGCGCCAGCAGCTTGCGGCTCGGCGGGAGAGGAACCGGGGAGCTGTTTTTT	CASSLRLGGRGTGELFF
.	TRBV19	15	.	TRBJ1-4	TGTGCCAGTACCAATCAGGGATTTTCTAATGAAAAACTGTTTTTT	CASTNQGFSNEKLFF
.	TRBV5-4	14	.	TRBJ2-7	TGTGCCAGCAGCACACCAACTAACCGGGACATCCTTTACTTC	CASSTPTNRDILYF
.	TRBV7-9	12	.	TRBJ1-1	TGTGCCAGCAGCGGGGGGACTTACGCGGCTTTCTTT	CASSGGTYAAFF
few	TRBV7-9	14	.	TRBJ1-6	TGTGCCAGCAGCTTGGCGGGAGGGAATTCACCCCTCCACTTT	CASSLAGGNSPLHF
.	TRBV18	13	.	TRBJ2-3	TGTGCCAGCTCACCACCCGTTTTGGATACGCAGTATTTT	CASSPPVLDTQYF
.	TRBV6-6	15	.	TRBJ2-7	TGTGCCAGCAGTTTCCTCTTTTCAGGGGAGTACGAGCAGTACTTC	CASSFLFSGEYEQYF
few	TRBV9	13	TRBD1	TRBJ1-1	TGTGCCAGCAGCACCCGGACAGGGTTTGAAGCTTTCTTT	CASSTRTGFEAFF
once	TRBV28	12	.	TRBJ1-2	TGTGCCAGCAGTTTCCCCCCCGGGGGCTACACCTTC	CASSFPPGGYTF
once	TRBV2	13	.	TRBJ2-2	TGTGCCAGCAGGAGGGGTGGCACCGGGGAGCTGTTTTTT	CASRRGGTGELFF
.	TRBV14	12	.	TRBJ1-1	TGTGCCAGCAGCCAAGATCGGGCCTATGCTTTCTTT	CASSQDRAYAFF
.	TRBV7-3	13	.	TRBJ2-7	TGTGCCAGCAGCCCCTCCTTGAGCTACGAGCAGTACTTC	CASSPSLSYEQYF
.	TRBV28	14	.	TRBJ2-6	TGTGCCAGCACCAGGGCCTCTGGGGCCAACGTCCTGACTTTC	CASTRASGANVLTF
.	TRBV19	15	.	TRBJ2-3	TGTGCCAGTAGTGCCTCAGTTGAGAGCACAGATACGCAGTATTTT	CASSASVESTDTQYF
.	TRBV13	11	.	TRBJ2-1	TGTGCCAGCAGTCAAAGAAATGAGCAGTTCTTC	CASSQRNEQFF
.	TRBV30	13	.	TRBJ1-1	TGTGCCTGGACTCCGACTCCCAACACTGAAGCTTTCTTT	CAWTPTPNTEAFF
few	TRBV13	17	TRBD1	TRBJ2-3	TGTGCCAGCAGCTGGACTCGGGACAGGTGGGGCACAGATACGCAGTATTTT	CASSWTRDRWGTDTQYF
.	TRBV1	21	.	TRBJ2-5	TGCACCAGCAGCCAAGATGTAGTGTTTGACGGGGGGGTTCTTGTGGTGGAGACCCAGTACTTC	CTSSQDVVFDGGVLVVETQYF
.	TRBV7-8	15	.	TRBJ2-2	TGTGCCAGCAGCTTTAGACAGATCAACACCGGGGAGCTGTTTTTT	CASSFRQINTGELFF
.	TRBV28	15	.	TRBJ2-7	TGTGCCAGCAGCCTACTCGGGTCTCTAACCTACGAGCAGTACTTC	CASSLLGSLTYEQYF
once	TRBV4-2	13	.	TRBJ2-3	TGTGCCAGCAGCCAACTCACAACAGATACGCAGTATTTT	CASSQLTTDTQYF
.	TRBV2	15	.	TRBJ1-5	TGTGCCAGCAGGAGGGGAGGGGTAGAGTATCAGCCCCAGCATTTT	CASRRGGVEYQPQHF
.	TRBV9	16	TRBD2	TRBJ2-2	TGTGCCAGCAGCCCTATAGCGGGAGTTAGCACCGGGGAGCTGTTTTTT	CASSPIAGVSTGELFF